The sequence of this T cell receptor beta chain was determined in a study of blood T cell repertoires in COVID-19 (TCRdb year 2020). About the investigation overall: The collaborator samples originated in the United States, Italy and Spain and spanned the acute and convalescent phases of COVID-19. The prospective study material was composed of cDNA or gDNA derived from T cells, B-cell-depleted T cells, or PBMCs. Subjects who had been exposed to COVID-19, were actively infected with it, or had recovered from it provided the deeply sampled blood TCRbeta repertoires that made up the dataset. A freely available public database, intended as a resource for researchers studying the immune response to SARS-CoV-2, is where the repertoires were released. Samples came from the ongoing ImmuneRACE study (first 160 participants) plus 1,254 subjects from 6 global collaborators. Sample metadata almost always included a de-identified subject ID, COVID-19 status, age in years and sex. Where available, HLA class I and class II types were taken from metadata supplied by the sample provider and were not determined by assay-based typing. Study-wide findings and limitations: Clinical and demographic metadata were provided uncurated, with the amount varying by source and participant.

The immunoSEQ Assay, a bias-controlled multiplex PCR, was used to amplify TCRbeta CDR3 regions from genomic DNA. Per the original workflow: The number of nucleated cells in each sample was estimated from the amplification of reference gene primers within the assay. To quantify the absolute abundance of each unique TCRbeta CDR3 rearrangement, sequence reads were collapsed and filtered. For each sample, productive Simpson clonality was calculated by taking the square root of Simpson's diversity index across productive rearrangements. In its TCRdb copy, this immuneACCESS table keeps in-frame sequences only and misses some clones. Where compared with another copy, unresolved V genes explain less than half of these, and the others have no known cause. The V and J calls and the clone size are those of that table, but D and trimming were determined from the DNA. A total of about 200,000 clones appear in this sample, 80% to 90% of them only once. The biggest ten clones account for about 4.6% of the sample.

Enrolling through a virtual design, the prospective study's participants ranged in age from roughly 18 to 90 years and lived across roughly 23 United States geographic areas. To assign participants to cohorts, the prospective study relied on clinical history that participants themselves reported in a screening survey and a study questionnaire. Exposed participants were defined as having been in contact with someone with a PCR-confirmed or clinician-diagnosed COVID-19 case within 2 weeks of study entry. Mobile phlebotomists in the prospective study collected whole blood, serum and a nasopharyngeal or oropharyngeal swab from every participant. Participants in the prospective study had the option to provide additional blood draws and questionnaires over a roughly two-month period. Blood samples from the prospective study were shipped frozen or at room temperature prior to DNA extraction. CDR1 and CDR2 were assigned from the germline V gene as LGHNT and FRNRAP. The CDR3 measures 19 amino acids from cysteine to phenylalanine. The CDR3 DNA has 57 bases and is translated from base 1. The trim is 3 bases for V and 2 bases for J, with a gap of 23 bases between the germline ends.

In the case of this clone: The antigen it recognizes is unknown. The input lacks base qualities; no much larger clone sits a single base away.

The chain is encoded by TRBV12-5 joined to TRBJ2-1, and perhaps TRBD2 as D gene, on 6 matching bases. Sequencing was performed on PBMCs or T cells enriched from blood (not recorded which). The receptor was derived from a woman in her thirties who had been exposed to COVID-19. The CDR3 reads as follows: CASGFAGTDKVLAYNEQFF. Read as DNA, the sequence is TGTGCTAGTGGTTTCGCAGGGACTGATAAAGTATTGGCCTACAATGAGCAGTTCTTC.